The clone carrying this T cell receptor beta chain was found a few times. Its antigen is undetermined. The V end was cut by 3 bases, the J end by 5 bases, with 12 bases between. The CDR3 extends over 14 amino acids. CDR1 SGHAT and CDR2 FQNNGV come from the germline V gene. This entry is derived from a study of CD8 T cells in ankylosing spondylitis. Findings and caveats of the study: Significantly higher representation of disease-linked clones was reported for matched ankylosing spondylitis synovial fluid. A TCR beta motif made of roughly eight highly homologous variants seemed typical of ankylosing spondylitis blood.

From the 5' RACE reads, TCRdb called clonotypes with MiXCR, one entry per CDR3 protein. The sample has around 490,000 distinct CDR3 sequences; 5.3% are singletons. The sequencing input was blood, either unsorted or a sorted T cell fraction (not recorded which). This TCR derives from a male donor with ankylosing spondylitis. The rearrangement joins TRBV11-2 to TRBJ2-3; D may correspond to TRBD1 or TRBD2 (5 bases each). CDR3 nucleotide sequence: TGTGCCAGCAGCTTGGACACTAGTCGAGATACGCAGTATTTT. It encodes CASSLDTSRDTQYF.